The 16 T cell receptor beta chains listed next were all sequenced from one sample in a study of blood T cells in healthy people across ages. Primers used in a second PCR of about 7 to 12 cycles were a sample-barcoded 5' primer and a J-beta primer mix. Using its own MiXCR run on the 5' RACE reads, TCRdb lists one record per CDR3 protein. The data hold 1,300,000 or so distinct CDR3 sequences, with roughly 64% observed a single time. Sample: blood. The receptors were gathered from a man between 18 and 29 years old in good health.

The chain employs TRBV28 and TRBJ1-2; D gene unclear. Trimming shortened V by 3 bases and J by 2 bases, and 19 bases separated the two germline ends. This CDR3 has 17 residues. Germline assignment: CDR1 MDHEN and CDR2 SYDVKM. The DNA of the CDR3 is TGTGCCAGCAGTTTGAGGCAGCCCTGGTTGGTGAACTATGGCTACACCTTC. Its translation is CASSLRQPWLVNYGYTF.

This clonotype has a handful of counts. V and J are TRBV12-3 or TRBV12-4 and TRBJ1-2; D unclear. This CDR3 comprises 15 residues. V was pared by 6 bases and J by 0 bases, with 14 bases between. The DNA for the CDR3 is TGTGCCAGCAGCACATCGACATATTCTAACTATGGCTACACCTTC. This translates into CASSTSTYSNYGYTF.

The chain has TRBV20-1 and TRBJ2-5, with a weak D call TRBD2 (5 bases). Between the trimmed V and J ends, which lost 0 bases and 5 bases, there was a span of 16 bases. CDR1 DFQATT and CDR2 SNEGSKA come from the germline V gene (reference sequence). This CDR3 region has 15 residues. The chain's CDR3 is CSARDPIGVRETQYF. CDR3 sequence (DNA): TGCAGTGCTAGAGACCCGATCGGGGTCCGCGAGACCCAGTACTTC.

Here the CDR3 reads CASSLGGGLPGSEQFF. The CDR3 nucleotides are TGTGCCAGCAGCTTAGGGGGGGGACTGCCTGGAAGTGAGCAGTTCTTC. The gene calls are TRBV7-8 and TRBJ2-1, with 7 bases identical to TRBD2. The CDR3 contains 16 residues. Per the germline V gene, CDR1 is SGHVS and CDR2 is FQNEAQ. Trimming removed 1 base from V and 9 bases from J; junction bases left unmatched: 12.

The CDR3 DNA is TGTGCCATCAGTGAGGGCGCCGAGACCCAGTACTTC. Its protein product is CAISEGAETQYF. This rearrangement joins TRBV10-3 to TRBJ2-5; D is ambiguous. The V gene lost 2 bases and the J gene lost 5 bases, with 6 bases spanning the gap. The CDR3 sequence is 12 residues long. CDR1 and CDR2 (germline): ENHRY, SYGVKD.

V gene TRBV5-1 combines with J gene TRBJ2-1; 9 bases map to TRBD1. Germline V lookup: CDR1 SGHRS, CDR2 YFSETQ. CDR3 length: 15 amino acids. The V gene end was trimmed by 3 bases and the J gene end by 9 bases; junction bases not matched to a gene: 10. The CDR3 is CASSSTPTGGVEQFF. The CDR3 DNA is TGCGCCAGCAGCTCAACTCCTACAGGGGGCGTTGAGCAGTTCTTC.

This clonotype showed up just a few times. The V call is TRBV29-1, the J call TRBJ1-2, with a possible D match to TRBD1 (6 bases). From germline, CDR1 is SQVTM and CDR2 ANQGSEA. The ends were cut back, 5 bases at V and 2 bases at J, with 12 bases in the middle. The CDR3 consists of 13 residues. CDR3 DNA: TGCAGCGTTACACAGGGTTGGAACTATGGCTACACCTTC. Translated, it gives CSVTQGWNYGYTF. The complete variable domain, with remaining parts taken from reference TRBV29-1 and TRBJ1-2, reads SAVISQKPSRDICQRGTSLTIQCQVDSQVTMMFWYRQQPGQSLTLIATANQGSEATYESGFVIDKFPISRPNLTFSTLTVSNMSPEDSSIYLCSVTQGWNYGYTFGSGTRLTVV.

This chain connects TRBV10-3 to TRBJ2-3, with 9 bases identical to TRBD2. With V trimmed by 6 bases and J by 4 bases, 5 bases remained unmatched. CDR3 length: 14 residues. Germline assignment: CDR1 ENHRY and CDR2 SYGVKD. The CDR3 coding sequence is TGTGCCATCAGGGAGGCGGGAGGGCCAGATACGCAGTATTTT. It codes for CAIREAGGPDTQYF.

As to this clonotype: The junction departs from the called germline gene at one end, perhaps through a read error. This rearrangement joins TRBV7-9 to TRBJ2-5; no clear D gene. The V gene's germline CDR1 is SEHNR and CDR2 FQNEAQ (reference sequence). The CDR3 has 12 amino acids. CDR3 nucleotide sequence: TGTGCCAGCAGCATAGCACGTCCGGGCCAGTACTTC. Amino acid sequence: CASSIARPGQYF. Full variable domain (remainder filled in from reference TRBV7-9 and TRBJ2-5): DTGVSQNPRHKITKRGQNVTFRCDPISEHNRLYWYRQTLGQGPEFLTYFQNEAQLEKSRLLSDRFSAERPKGSFSTLEIQRTEQGDSAMYLCASSIARPGQYFGPGTRLLVL.

The chain recombines TRBV7-9 with TRBJ1-4; no clear D gene. Germline values: CDR1 SEHNR, CDR2 FQNEAQ (reference sequence). The CDR3 sequence is 12 residues long. V lost 11 bases to trimming and J lost 8 bases, with 15 bases between them. The CDR3 loop reads CASGEGREKLFF. The CDR3 nucleotides are TGTGCCTCTGGGGAAGGGCGCGAAAAACTGTTTTTT. The whole variable domain, remainder taken from reference TRBV7-9 and TRBJ1-4, is DTGVSQNPRHKITKRGQNVTFRCDPISEHNRLYWYRQTLGQGPEFLTYFQNEAQLEKSRLLSDRFSAERPKGSFSTLEIQRTEQGDSAMYLCASGEGREKLFFGSGTQLSVL.

This chain uses TRBV20-1 with TRBJ1-5; TRBD1 might be the D (6 bases). This CDR3 region has 15 residues. V lost 4 bases to trimming and J lost 4 bases, with 17 bases between them. Per the germline V gene, CDR1 is DFQATT and CDR2 is SNEGSKA (reference sequence). This CDR3 is CSAISPGVLNQPQHF. The CDR3 DNA reads TGCAGTGCTATCAGCCCAGGGGTGTTAAATCAGCCCCAGCATTTT.

This chain joins TRBV7-2 and TRBJ2-3; 11 nucleotides match TRBD2. Germline V gene sequence: CDR1 SGHTA, CDR2 FQGNSA. The CDR3 length is 19 residues. V dropped 6 bases and J dropped 1; count of bases not matched to a gene: 15. CDR3 nucleotide sequence: TGTGCCAGCAGGCATACCGGGACTAGCGGTTCATTGGGCACAGATACGCAGTATTTT. Translated: CASRHTGTSGSLGTDTQYF.

This clonotype was seen once. The CDR3 DNA follows: TGCGCCAGCAGCCAAGACGGCTTTAGCGAGAATGAGCAGTTCTTC. As protein: CASSQDGFSENEQFF. This chain links TRBV4-1 with TRBJ2-1, with a tentative D call TRBD2 (5 bases). CDR3 size: 15 residues. The V end lost 0 bases, the J end lost 7 bases, and 13 bases lay between the germline ends. Germline V gene data show CDR1 as MGHRA and CDR2 as YSYEKL.

This clonotype occurred once. This chain uses TRBV5-1 with TRBJ2-2, with unresolved D. The V gene's germline CDR1 is SGHRS and CDR2 YFSETQ. V lost 2 bases and J 0 bases, leaving 8 bases between the germline ends. CDR3 length: 15 amino acids. The CDR3 coding sequence is TGCGCCAGCAGCTTCTCGGAAGCGAACACCGGGGAGCTGTTTTTT. Its protein product is CASSFSEANTGELFF.

V and J are TRBV20-1 and TRBJ1-1; possibly TRBD1 for D (6 bases). Germline V gene sequence: CDR1 DFQATT, CDR2 SNEGSKA (reference sequence). This CDR3 comprises 13 residues. Deletions cut 3 bases from V and 5 bases from J, with 13 bases between. CDR3 sequence: CSARGPGVTEAFF. The CDR3 nucleotides are TGCAGTGCTAGGGGCCCAGGGGTTACTGAAGCTTTCTTT.

Written as DNA, the CDR3 is TGTGCCAGCAGTGAATTGAGGCGAATGGCCTACGAGCAGTACTTC. The encoded protein is CASSELRRMAYEQYF. This rearrangement joins TRBV2 to TRBJ2-7; D is uncertain. The CDR3 is 15 residues long. V lost 2 bases, J lost 2 bases, and 13 bases lay in between. The V gene's germline CDR1 is SNHLY and CDR2 FYNNEI.